Included here is one T cell receptor beta chain sequence, with context. The target antigen is unknown. These data originate in a study of T cell responses to AZD1222 COVID-19 vaccine. Germline V gives CDR1 MDHEN, CDR2 SYDVKM. V was shortened by 1 base and J by 8 bases, with 12 bases between the two germline ends. The CDR3 extends over 14 amino acids. General study points: Increases in Spike-specific TCR breadth and depth were seen after two AZD1222 doses. Only after the peak T cell response were repertoires sampled. Seropositive at baseline were only 5 or 6 AZD1222 recipients. Epitopes outside B.1.351 and B.1.1.7 mutated regions reportedly drew nearly half of spike TCRs.

This table comes from immunoSEQ multiplex PCR, and its TCRdb copy is limited to in-frame clones, with some not included. The sample comprises 140,000 to 150,000 clones, about 94% of which are singletons, and 5% to 5.5% rests with the top ten. The chain has TRBV28 and TRBJ2-1; D unresolved. The receptor was isolated from an adult in good health. Sequencing was performed on peripheral blood, taken on day 0 of AZD1222 vaccination. The CDR3 DNA sequence: TGTGCCAGCAGTTTATTTGCACCCACACATGAGCAGTTCTTC. It translates to CASSLFAPTHEQFF.